One and the same sample provided the 15 T cell receptor beta chains below, sequenced in a study of blood T cell repertoires in COVID-19. Clones were read by immunoSEQ multiplex PCR, and TCRdb kept only the in-frame ones, dropping some. The sample lists approximately 280,000 clones; around 88% were seen once. Specimen: PBMCs or T cells enriched from blood (not recorded which). These receptors were taken from a woman aged 40 to 50 who had recovered from COVID-19.

This chain uses TRBV27 with TRBJ2-7, with D perhaps TRBD2 (6 bases). Trimming stripped 3 bases from V and 6 bases from J, with 12 bases between. The germline gives CDR1 MNHEY, CDR2 SMNVEV (reference sequence). The CDR3 totals 13 residues. The CDR3 sequence: CASSFRERGEQYF. CDR3 DNA sequence: TGTGCCAGCAGTTTTCGGGAGAGGGGCGAGCAGTACTTC.

The genes are TRBV12-3 or TRBV12-4 and TRBJ2-4; TRBD1 is a possible D gene (6 bases). The V end was cut by 2 bases, the J end by 12 bases, with 11 bases between. The length of the CDR3 is 12 residues. CDR3 nucleotide sequence: TGTGCCAGCAGTTTAAACAGGGATGCTCAGTACTTC. Translation: CASSLNRDAQYF.

V gene TRBV25-1 combines with J gene TRBJ1-1; 7 nucleotides align to TRBD1. This CDR3 is 12 amino acids long. The germline CDR1 and CDR2 sequences are MGHDK and SYGVNS. With 9 bases clipped from V and 1 base from J, the junction kept 2 bases outside the gene matches. The CDR3 nucleotides read TGTGCCAGTGAGGGGGCGAACACTGAAGCTTTCTTT. This encodes CASEGANTEAFF.

The genes are TRBV12-3 or TRBV12-4 and TRBJ1-1; TRBD1 agrees at 8 bases. The junction had 5 bases not matched to a gene; V was cut back by 7 bases and J by 4 bases. CDR3 size: 13 residues. CDR3: CASTMGQVTEAFF. The DNA of the CDR3 is TGTGCCAGCACCATGGGACAGGTCACTGAAGCTTTCTTT.

The V and J genes are TRBV7-2 and TRBJ1-4, with D possibly being TRBD1 (6 bases). The CDR3 runs to 14 residues. V lost 5 bases to trimming and J lost 8 bases, with 15 bases between them. The V gene's germline CDR1 is SGHTA and CDR2 FQGNSA. In DNA form, the CDR3 reads TGTGCCAGCAGCCCTACAGGGCGGGAGGAAAAACTGTTTTTT. Protein sequence: CASSPTGREEKLFF.

CDR3 DNA: TGCGCCAGCAGCCACGAGGACAGGGACTATGGCTACACCTTC. Translating it yields CASSHEDRDYGYTF. J is TRBJ1-2 and V is TRBV4-3; TRBD1 matches at 8 bases. V gave up 3 bases and J gave up 3 bases; unmatched junction bases: 3. CDR1 LGHNA and CDR2 YSLEER come from the germline V gene. This CDR3 region has 14 residues.

This clone appeared a single time. V usage is TRBV28 and J usage is TRBJ1-1, with TRBD1 matching over 9 bases. CDR1 MDHEN and CDR2 SYDVKM come from the germline V gene. This CDR3 contains 15 residues. V was clipped by 6 bases and J by 4 bases; unmatched bases: 9. The CDR3 sequence: CASRGTGRGSTEAFF. The CDR3 DNA sequence: TGTGCCAGCAGGGGGACAGGGAGGGGGTCCACTGAAGCTTTCTTT.

This chain uses TRBV15 with TRBJ1-1; weak D call: TRBD1 (5 bases). This CDR3 is 14 amino acids long. V lost 5 bases to trimming and J lost 6 bases, with 16 bases between them. CDR1 and CDR2 (germline): LNHNV, YYDKDF (reference sequence). CDR3 sequence (DNA): TGTGCCACCAGCCCCAGGGCACCAGGCGCTGAAGCTTTCTTT. Amino acids: CATSPRAPGAEAFF.

The V and J genes are TRBV29-1 and TRBJ1-2; TRBD1 agrees at 9 bases. CDR1 and CDR2 from the germline V gene are SQVTM and ANQGSEA. The CDR3 length is 12 residues. Trimming at V came to 7 bases and at J to 2 bases, leaving 2 bases not matched to a gene. The chain's CDR3 is CSGGQGNYGYTF. The CDR3, as DNA: TGCAGCGGGGGACAGGGCAACTATGGCTACACCTTC.

This clone was detected a few times. The genes are TRBV6-4 and TRBJ2-1; TRBD2 is a possible D gene (6 bases). The V and J ends lost 0 bases and 7 bases respectively, with 13 bases between them. This CDR3 has 15 amino acids. Germline V gene data show CDR1 as MRHNA and CDR2 as SNTAGT. CDR3 bases: TGTGCCAGCAGTGACTCCCTTGGGGGGTCGAATGAGCAGTTCTTC. Protein sequence: CASSDSLGGSNEQFF.

The chain carries TRBV9 and TRBJ1-5; D is uncertain. The CDR3 has 9 residues. The V gene's germline CDR1 is SGDLS and CDR2 YYNGEE. CDR3 bases: TGTACTAAATGGCAGCCCCAGCATTTT. Protein sequence: CTKWQPQHF.

V is TRBV15 and J is TRBJ2-7; 7 nucleotides line up with TRBD2. From germline, CDR1 is LNHNV and CDR2 YYDKDF (reference sequence). The V segment lost 1 base and the J segment 2 bases; nucleotides outside the gene matches: 11. This CDR3 comprises 17 residues. The CDR3 sequence: CATSRGSLLSGAYEQYF. The CDR3, as DNA: TGTGCCACCAGCAGAGGAAGCCTACTAAGCGGGGCCTACGAGCAGTACTTC.

The chain has TRBV2 and TRBJ2-7; the match to TRBD2 covers 7 bases. CDR3 length: 15 amino acids. Germline V gene data show CDR1 as SNHLY and CDR2 as FYNNEI. Trimming took 2 bases from V and 1 from J; bases not matched to a gene: 5. CDR3 amino acids: CASSESGVPSYEQYF. The CDR3, as DNA: TGTGCCAGCAGTGAAAGCGGGGTCCCGTCCTACGAGCAGTACTTC.

The chain uses TRBV6-5 and TRBJ1-3; 8 bases align to TRBD1. Germline V gives CDR1 MNHEY, CDR2 SVGAGI. CDR3 length: 16 residues. The J segment lost 2 bases and the V segment lost 4 bases, leaving 7 bases of the junction unmatched. CDR3 loop: CASSSYPTGAGNTIYF. CDR3 bases: TGTGCCAGCAGTTCCTACCCGACAGGGGCTGGAAACACCATATATTTT.

The chain is built from TRBV7-2 and TRBJ2-3; TRBD2 matches at 12 bases. CDR3 length: 18 amino acids. Looked up from germline, CDR1 is SGHTA and CDR2 is FQGNSA. Trimming cost V 5 bases and J 2 bases; bases outside gene matches: 11. The CDR3 protein is CASSLGLAGIYLTDTQYF. The CDR3 bases are TGTGCCAGCAGCCTTGGACTAGCGGGAATTTATCTCACAGATACGCAGTATTTT.